The TCR beta chain under discussion was sequenced for a study of tumor and adjacent non-tumor tissue in lung cancer (dated by TCRdb to the late 2010s). With respect to the entire study: Of the cohort, eleven to twelve patients had adenocarcinoma, 2 had squamous cell carcinoma and 1 had small cell lung cancer. Ages among the 15 or so patients ranged from roughly 31 to 76 years, there were roughly 10 men and 5 women, and disease was at TNM stage I to III. Sequencing produced 100 million to 150 million productive TCRbeta reads in total, an average of approximately 4 million reads per sample. Using bulk TCRbeta repertoires from over twelve lung cancer patients, the study set lung tumor tissue side by side with matched distant non-tumor lung tissue. TCRbeta CDR3 sequencing was performed on a few dozen paired specimens, with one tumor sample and one normal lung sample collected per patient. Paper-wide results and their limitations: The sequencing platform is not named in the methods, and unique molecular identifiers are not mentioned. Peripheral blood was not sequenced, so blood TCRbeta repertoires in these lung cancer patients were not examined. With only around 16 patients in the cohort, the authors noted that larger samples and more detailed clinical data are needed. Significantly higher TCR diversity (inverse Simpson) was observed in tumor tissue than in normal lung tissue (approximately 400 vs 170, P = 0.0075, Mann-Whitney U test). A significantly larger cumulative share of the repertoire was made up by the top 100 clones in normal lung than in tumor tissue. Younger patients had significantly higher TCR diversity, and higher tumor TCR diversity was associated with shorter overall and disease-free survival.

To note about this clonotype: It lacks a known antigen. One end of the junction does not line up with germline, which may come from a read error.

The germline V gene supplies CDR1 ENHRY and CDR2 SYGVKD. The CDR3, cysteine through phenylalanine, is 17 amino acids long. Of the read, only the CDR3 DNA is kept; its 51 bases are in frame from base 1. Bulk unsorted tissue served as the source for RNA extraction, and RNA quality was assessed using a NanoDrop ND-1000 and an Agilent 2100. Normal lung samples were distant non-tumor tissue taken more than 3 cm from the tumor edge. Donors were newly diagnosed lung cancer patients admitted for thoracic surgery in China between August and November 2014, without prior chemotherapy. Patients with previous radiotherapy or chemotherapy, or with another concurrent cancer, were excluded from the study. Surgical tissue pieces of about 1-2.3 cm3 were preserved in RNAlater solution and were kept at -80 degrees C until use. The method behind the library was multiplex PCR. The sequencer was an Illumina HiSeq 2500. Following protocols modified from ARM-PCR, the researchers constructed TCRbeta libraries through three rounds of nested PCR with primers (Table S4). Before sequencing, PCR products of 200-500 bp were cut from the gel and purified using the QIAquick gel extraction kit. Under the source paper's analysis protocol: Trimmomatic was used to clean the reads, FLASH was used to merge the reads into complete CDR3 sequences, and MiTCR was used to assign the reads to V(D)J germline segments. Clonal diversity was calculated as the inverse Simpson's index using VDJtools. In-frame sequences lacking a premature stop codon were counted as productive reads. The public reads were run again by TCRdb, first through fastp at Q25 and then through MiXCR, and only productive beta chains were kept. Rows merge per CDR3 protein into single entries with the most common DNA and genes. TCRdb's processing, not the authors' own work, is the source of the V and J calls. The sample has approximately 110,000 distinct CDR3 sequences on record, 60% to 70% of them singletons. The ten top clones hold around 17% of the sample.

The TCR comes from a man between 60 and 70 years old with non-small cell lung cancer. Sequenced sample: distant non-tumor lung tissue. In this chain, TRBV10-3 is recombined with TRBJ2-1, with 7 bases matching TRBD2. The nucleotide sequence is TGTGCCATCAGTGATCCCAAGGGGACTACCTCCTACAATAAGCAGTTCTTC. It specifies CAISDPKGTTSYNKQFF.